This TCR beta chain was captured in a study of T cell responses to AZD1222 COVID-19 vaccine. Study conclusions and caveats: Baseline seropositivity characterized only a handful of AZD1222 recipients. Repertoire collection took place solely once the T cell response had peaked.

Clones were sequenced by immunoSEQ multiplex PCR, and TCRdb holds only the in-frame ones, with some missing. This table holds tens of thousands of clones, roughly 80% found once. About this clone itself: Antigen: not known.

The CDR3 is 14 amino acids. CDR1 is SNHLY, CDR2 FYNNEI, per germline. V lost 5 bases and J lost 6; bases outside the gene matches: 7. The TCR was taken from an adult in good health. The chain is built from TRBV2 and TRBJ2-7, with TRBD1 matching 10 bases. Here the sequenced sample was peripheral blood, taken on day 0 of MenACWY control vaccination. The CDR3 coding sequence is TGTGCCAGCAGTTCCGGGACAGGGGCTTTCGAGCAGTACTTC. Translating it yields CASSSGTGAFEQYF.